The 7 T cell receptor beta chains presented below share a single source sample, sequenced in a study of cytomegalovirus exposure and HLA in healthy donors. The PCR employed 60 Vbeta primers together with 13 Jbeta primers. Using immunoSEQ multiplex PCR, the repertoire was profiled, and TCRdb retains in-frame clones only, with some absent. The data contain over 150,000 clones, around 82% of them seen just once; the ten biggest clones take up roughly 0.38%. The sequencing input was PBMCs. The receptors originated from a boy younger than 10 in good health and CMV-seronegative.

V usage is TRBV5-1 and J usage is TRBJ2-7, with 7 bases matching TRBD1. Germline loops: CDR1 SGHRS, CDR2 YFSETQ. This CDR3 spans 14 amino acids. V shed 4 bases, J shed 2 bases, and the junction held 6 bases outside the gene matches. As DNA, the CDR3 is TGCGCCAGCAGCCTGCGACAGGGAACCTACGAGCAGTACTTC. As protein: CASSLRQGTYEQYF.

The rearrangement uses TRBV6-1 and TRBJ1-3; tentatively, D is TRBD1 (6 bases). The germline V gene has CDR1 MNHNS and CDR2 SASEGT. Deletions cut 3 bases from V and 5 bases from J, with 14 bases between. CDR3 size: 15 residues. CDR3 loop: CASSEMTGTRNTIYF. The CDR3 DNA reads TGTGCCAGCAGTGAGATGACAGGCACGAGAAACACCATATATTTT.

The chain employs TRBV18 and TRBJ2-1; possibly TRBD1 for D (5 bases). CDR1 is KGHSH, CDR2 LQKENI, per germline. The CDR3 is made up of 16 amino acids. V was pared by 0 bases and J by 3 bases, with 12 bases between. The CDR3 DNA reads TGTGCCAGCTCACCACCGGGTCAGGGCTTCTACAATGAGCAGTTCTTC. Its translation is CASSPPGQGFYNEQFF.

The rearrangement uses TRBV5-4 and TRBJ2-2; D gene ambiguous. Germline V gives CDR1 SGHNT, CDR2 YYREEE (reference sequence). The CDR3 is 15 amino acids. With 5 bases removed from V and 0 bases from J, the gap between germline ends came to 11 bases. The chain's CDR3 is CASRHGLANTGELFF. The CDR3 bases are TGTGCCAGCAGACACGGGTTAGCGAACACCGGGGAGCTGTTTTTT.

The chain is built from TRBV5-1 and TRBJ2-3; 8 bases are shared with TRBD1. From germline, CDR1 is SGHRS and CDR2 YFSETQ. The CDR3 runs to 15 residues. V trimming: 5 bases; J trimming: 1 base; junction bases outside the gene matches: 6. The CDR3 DNA reads TGCGCCAGCAGTTCAGGGGGCGAGGGCACAGATACGCAGTATTTT. Translated: CASSSGGEGTDTQYF.

The gene calls are TRBV7-9 and TRBJ2-3, with D maybe TRBD2 (6 bases). The V gene's germline CDR1 is SEHNR and CDR2 FQNEAQ (reference sequence). V shed 2 bases and J shed 3 bases, with 9 bases lying between them. This CDR3 has 14 amino acids. The DNA of the CDR3 is TGTGCCAGCAGCTTATACGGGGGTACAGATACGCAGTATTTT. Its translation is CASSLYGGTDTQYF.

This rearrangement joins TRBV9 to TRBJ2-1; 10 bases are shared with TRBD2. Germline V gene sequence: CDR1 SGDLS, CDR2 YYNGEE. Trimming cost V 4 bases and J 6 bases; bases outside gene matches: 7. The CDR3 is made up of 15 amino acids. CDR3: CASSFSGRTPNEQFF. For the CDR3, the DNA is TGTGCCAGCAGCTTTAGCGGGAGGACCCCCAATGAGCAGTTCTTC.